The 29 T cell receptor beta chains below come from one sample, sequenced in a study of PD-L1 blockade in urothelial cancer. Libraries were prepared by immunoSEQ multiplex PCR; TCRdb keeps only in-frame clonotypes and omits some of them. The table shows around 66,000 clones, with approximately 78% occurring only once. The time point is: pretreatment peripheral blood. The material sequenced was PBMCs, taken around atezolizumab (anti-PD-L1) treatment. The receptors here all came from an older man with urothelial cancer.

V and J are TRBV5-6 and TRBJ2-5; TRBD2 aligns across 13 bases. Germline CDR1 is SGHDT and CDR2 is YYEEEE. J was trimmed by 5 bases and V by 4 bases; bases with no gene match: 8. The CDR3 consists of 16 residues. CDR3 in amino acids: CASSRGLAGARETQYF. The CDR3 DNA follows: TGTGCCAGCAGCCGTGGACTAGCGGGAGCGAGGGAGACCCAGTACTTC.

The DNA of the CDR3 is TGTGCCAGCAGGCCGGGGGGGAGGGAGACCCAGTACTTC. It encodes CASRPGGRETQYF. This rearrangement joins TRBV28 to TRBJ2-5, with TRBD2 matching over 8 bases. CDR1 is MDHEN and CDR2 is SYDVKM in the germline V gene. This CDR3 region has 13 residues. Trimming removed 6 bases from V and 5 bases from J; junction bases left unmatched: 5.

This chain connects TRBV5-6 to TRBJ1-1; TRBD1 is a possible D gene (5 bases). The V gene's germline CDR1 is SGHDT and CDR2 YYEEEE. The CDR3 has 13 residues. Trimming took 5 bases from V and 1 from J, leaving 9 bases between them. Written as DNA, the CDR3 is TGTGCCAGCAGACAGACAGAGAACACTGAAGCTTTCTTT. Residues: CASRQTENTEAFF. Together with reference TRBV5-6 and TRBJ1-1, the CDR3 gives the full variable domain: DAGVTQSPTHLIKTRGQQVTLRCSPKSGHDTVSWYQQALGQGPQFIFQYYEEEERQRGNFPDRFSGHQFPNYSSELNVNALLLGDSALYLCASRQTENTEAFFGQGTRLTVV.

The CDR3 region has the DNA TGTGCCAGCAGTACAACCCGCGACGGGCTAGCGGGAAAGCAGTACTTC. Translating it yields CASSTTRDGLAGKQYF. V is TRBV28 and J is TRBJ2-7; 9 bases are shared with TRBD2. CDR1 is MDHEN, CDR2 SYDVKM, per germline. This CDR3 comprises 16 residues. V dropped 5 bases and J dropped 8; count of bases not matched to a gene: 16.

The chain couples TRBV7-2 to TRBJ2-1, with 7 bases aligning to TRBD2. V shed 5 bases, J shed 5 bases, and the junction held 3 bases outside the gene matches. The CDR3 extends over 13 amino acids. Germline-derived CDR1 and CDR2 are SGHTA and FQGNSA. CDR3 sequence reads: CASSEGRDNEQFF. The CDR3 DNA follows: TGTGCCAGCAGCGAAGGGAGGGACAATGAGCAGTTCTTC.

The chain carries TRBV7-6 and TRBJ1-4; 9 nucleotides match TRBD1. J was trimmed by 6 bases and V by 3 bases; bases with no gene match: 11. The germline V gene has CDR1 SGHVS and CDR2 FNYEAQ. This CDR3 comprises 17 residues. For the CDR3, the DNA is TGTGCCAGCAGCTTGGGACAGGGAATTGTGTTAGATGAAAAACTGTTTTTT. Its translation: CASSLGQGIVLDEKLFF.

This clone was observed a single time. The chain links TRBV5-6 to TRBJ1-4; no reliable D call. Trimming shortened V by 4 bases and J by 0 bases, and 10 bases separated the two germline ends. Germline V gene sequence: CDR1 SGHDT, CDR2 YYEEEE. The CDR3 length is 15 residues. The CDR3 region is CASSPGWATNEKLFF. In DNA form, the CDR3 reads TGTGCCAGCAGCCCCGGGTGGGCAACTAATGAAAAACTGTTTTTT.

CDR3 bases: TGTGCCAGCAGCAAATACAGGCCCTCTAGCGGGAGCTTCACAGATACGCAGTATTTT. Residues: CASSKYRPSSGSFTDTQYF. The chain joins TRBV21-1 to TRBJ2-3; TRBD2, the table's D call, was not compared with the DNA. TRBV21-1 has pseudogene status. The CDR3 totals 19 residues.

The chain couples TRBV7-2 to TRBJ2-2; the match to TRBD2 covers 7 bases. CDR1 is SGHTA, CDR2 FQGNSA, per germline. With V trimmed by 6 bases and J by 5 bases, 6 bases remained unmatched. The CDR3 spans 14 residues. The CDR3 loop is CASRSSGATGELFF. CDR3 DNA sequence: TGTGCCAGCAGATCTAGCGGAGCAACCGGGGAGCTGTTTTTT.

J is TRBJ1-5 and V is TRBV7-3; D is possibly TRBD1 (6 bases). Trimming left V 4 bases short and J 4 bases short, with 26 bases between. CDR3 size: 19 residues. Germline CDR1 is SGHTA and CDR2 is FQGTGA. CDR3: CASSSITQHRVHGNQPQHF. In DNA form, the CDR3 reads TGTGCCAGCAGCTCGATCACGCAACACAGGGTACATGGTAATCAGCCCCAGCATTTT.

The chain joins TRBV5-4 to TRBJ2-3; 7 bases agree with TRBD2. The CDR3 spans 16 residues. Losses at the gene ends were 4 bases for V and 0 bases for J; bases not matched to a gene: 8. CDR1 and CDR2 from the germline V gene are SGHNT and YYREEE (reference sequence). This chain's CDR3 is CASSGGDRRSTDTQYF. The CDR3 DNA sequence: TGTGCCAGCAGCGGGGGGGACCGACGAAGCACAGATACGCAGTATTTT.

V gene TRBV15 combines with J gene TRBJ2-3; unclear D gene. This CDR3 spans 15 amino acids. From germline, CDR1 is LNHNV and CDR2 YYDKDF (reference sequence). With 0 bases removed from V and 4 bases from J, the gap between germline ends came to 11 bases. The CDR3 spells CATSRDYRSADTQYF. CDR3 nucleotides: TGTGCCACCAGCAGAGATTATAGGAGCGCAGATACGCAGTATTTT.

The chain links TRBV5-5 to TRBJ1-4; 9 bases are a match to TRBD1. The CDR3 contains 14 residues. J lost 8 bases, V lost 5 bases, and 7 bases had no gene match. Germline assignment: CDR1 SGHKS and CDR2 YYEKEE (reference sequence). The CDR3, as DNA: TGTGCCAGCAGACGGGACAGGGAGGGGGAAAAACTGTTTTTT. Residues: CASRRDREGEKLFF. The whole variable domain, remainder taken from reference TRBV5-5 and TRBJ1-4, is DAGVTQSPTHLIKTRGQQVTLRCSPISGHKSVSWYQQVLGQGPQFIFQYYEKEERGRGNFPDRFSARQFPNYSSELNVNALLLGDSALYLCASRRDREGEKLFFGSGTQLSVL.

CDR3 sequence reads: CASSGQGGYNEQFF. In DNA form, the CDR3 reads TGTGCCAGCAGTGGGCAGGGGGGCTACAATGAGCAGTTCTTC. This chain uses TRBV2 with TRBJ2-1; the D gene is possibly TRBD1 (7 bases). From germline, CDR1 is SNHLY and CDR2 FYNNEI. The ends were cut back, 4 bases at V and 3 bases at J, with 10 bases in the middle. CDR3 length: 14 residues.

This clone was detected a few times. V gene TRBV6-1 combines with J gene TRBJ2-7; D unresolved. Germline V gene lookup returns CDR1 MNHNS and CDR2 SASEGT. There are 12 residues in the CDR3. Trimming stripped 8 bases from V and 2 bases from J, with 10 bases between. The chain's CDR3 is CASGQAPYEQYF. CDR3 coding DNA: TGTGCCAGCGGGCAGGCCCCCTACGAGCAGTACTTC.

V usage is TRBV29-1 and J usage is TRBJ2-3; TRBD2 agrees at 7 bases. With 7 bases clipped from V and 4 bases from J, the junction kept 5 bases outside the gene matches. The CDR3 is made up of 12 amino acids. From germline, CDR1 is SQVTM and CDR2 ANQGSEA. The CDR3 loop is CSGGTTPDTQYF. The CDR3, as DNA: TGCAGCGGGGGGACTACGCCAGATACGCAGTATTTT.

The chain joins TRBV11-1 to TRBJ2-7; 7 bases agree with TRBD1. The CDR3 runs 14 residues. V was clipped by 5 bases and J by 6 bases; unmatched bases: 10. CDR1 is SGHAT and CDR2 is FQDESV in the germline V gene (reference sequence). The CDR3 reads CASSPSTGFGEQYF. In nucleotides, the CDR3 is TGTGCCAGCAGCCCTTCGACAGGGTTCGGCGAGCAGTACTTC.

This sequence joins TRBV29-1 and TRBJ2-7; TRBD2 is a possible D gene (6 bases). The CDR3 covers 13 residues. V shed 4 bases and J shed 0 bases, with 10 bases lying between them. The germline CDR1 and CDR2 sequences are SQVTM and ANQGSEA. The CDR3 here is CSVATRLSYEQYF. CDR3 coding DNA: TGCAGCGTTGCGACTAGACTCTCCTACGAGCAGTACTTC.

V and J are TRBV2 and TRBJ2-3; D call uncertain. This CDR3 has 13 residues. Germline V CDR1 and CDR2: SNHLY, FYNNEI. Trimming removed 6 bases at V and 4 bases at J, with 11 bases between. CDR3 coding DNA: TGTGCCAGCAGGGCAGGCTTTGCAGATACGCAGTATTTT. It codes for CASRAGFADTQYF.

This clone was counted a few times. The CDR3 DNA reads TGTGCCAGCAGCCAAGCCCGGACAGGGAGGAACACTGAAGCTTTCTTT. Protein product: CASSQARTGRNTEAFF. The J gene is TRBJ1-1, the V gene TRBV14; 8 nucleotides line up with TRBD1. The CDR3 extends over 16 amino acids. CDR1 SGHDN and CDR2 FVKESK come from the germline V gene. V shed 1 base and J 1 base; nucleotides not matched to a gene: 5. Variable domain in full (rest from reference TRBV14 and TRBJ1-1): EAGVTQFPSHSVIEKGQTVTLRCDPISGHDNLYWYRRVMGKEIKFLLHFVKESKQDESGMPNNRFLAERTGGTYSTLKVQPAELEDSGVYFCASSQARTGRNTEAFFGQGTRLTVV.

CDR3 in DNA: TGCGCCAGCAGCTTGGCGGATCGGGGTTTAGCTCTCACGGGTACAGATACGCAGTATTTT. This codes for CASSLADRGLALTGTDTQYF. The V and J genes are TRBV5-1 and TRBJ2-3; the D gene is possibly TRBD2 (5 bases). V was cut by 0 bases and J by 3 bases, with 26 bases left in between. Germline values: CDR1 SGHRS, CDR2 YFSETQ. The CDR3 is made up of 20 amino acids.

The rearrangement uses TRBV19 and TRBJ2-7; D unclear. Germline assignment: CDR1 LNHDA and CDR2 SQIVND (reference sequence). The CDR3 has 11 residues. The V and J ends lost 2 bases and 5 bases respectively, with 4 bases between them. This chain's CDR3 is CASSIRDEQYF. For the CDR3, the DNA is TGTGCCAGTAGTATACGCGACGAGCAGTACTTC.

This chain connects TRBV19 to TRBJ2-3; D unclear. The germline CDR1 and CDR2 sequences are LNHDA and SQIVND (reference sequence). CDR3 length: 13 amino acids. Trimming removed 5 bases at V and 0 bases at J, with 6 bases between. CDR3 sequence reads: CASSPTSTDTQYF. The CDR3 DNA is TGTGCCAGTAGTCCCACTAGCACAGATACGCAGTATTTT.

The V gene is TRBV4-3, the J gene TRBJ2-2; D is possibly TRBD1 (5 bases). The germline V gene encodes CDR1 LGHNA and CDR2 YSLEER. V lost 0 bases, J lost 6 bases, and 8 bases lay in between. CDR3 length: 14 residues. Here the CDR3 reads CASSQDRGSGELFF. CDR3 in DNA: TGCGCCAGCAGCCAAGATAGGGGTTCCGGGGAGCTGTTTTTT.

The chain is built from TRBV29-1 and TRBJ1-2; maybe TRBD1 (6 bases). Trimming took off 6 bases at V and 6 bases at J, with 17 bases between the two ends. Germline V gene lookup returns CDR1 SQVTM and CDR2 ANQGSEA. The CDR3 has 13 residues. The CDR3 spells CSVVSGTLNGYTF. CDR3 DNA: TGCAGCGTCGTGTCCGGGACATTAAATGGCTACACCTTC.

The V and J genes are TRBV5-8 and TRBJ2-3; no reliable D call. Germline V gene lookup returns CDR1 SGHTS and CDR2 YDEGEE. Trimming pared 1 base from V and 0 bases from J, leaving 9 bases between. The CDR3 has 15 amino acids. The CDR3 DNA reads as TGTGCCAGCAGCTTGCTGCAGGTTAGCACAGATACGCAGTATTTT. Its protein product is CASSLLQVSTDTQYF.

The rearrangement uses TRBV5-1 and TRBJ2-1; 10 bases line up with TRBD2. V lost 3 bases and J lost 8; bases outside the gene matches: 17. The CDR3 contains 18 residues. Germline V lookup: CDR1 SGHRS, CDR2 YFSETQ. The CDR3 here is CASSSTSPGTSAVHEQFF. Written as DNA, the CDR3 is TGCGCCAGCAGCTCCACCTCCCCCGGGACTAGCGCGGTCCATGAGCAGTTCTTC.

The chain has TRBV5-1 and TRBJ2-2; 8 bases map to TRBD1. V lost 4 bases and J lost 3; bases outside the gene matches: 5. CDR3 length: 15 amino acids. Germline V gene lookup returns CDR1 SGHRS and CDR2 YFSETQ. CDR3 residues: CASSPTGEDTGELFF. The CDR3 nucleotides read TGCGCCAGCAGCCCGACAGGGGAGGACACCGGGGAGCTGTTTTTT.

This chain uses TRBV5-4 with TRBJ1-4; D gene uncertain. The CDR3 runs 15 residues. V lost 4 bases to trimming and J lost 3 bases, with 13 bases between them. From germline, CDR1 is SGHNT and CDR2 YYREEE (reference sequence). The CDR3 sequence is CASSPDTDPNEKLFF. The CDR3 DNA follows: TGTGCCAGCAGCCCTGATACAGATCCTAATGAAAAACTGTTTTTT.